Each of the 2 T cell receptor beta chains below was sequenced from the same sample in a study of blood T cell repertoires in COVID-19. Sequencing used immunoSEQ multiplex PCR; TCRdb keeps in-frame clones, though not all of them. The sample contains some 85,000 clones, around three quarters of which appear only once. The sample was peripheral blood. These receptors came from a woman at least 80 years old with acute or convalescent COVID-19.

By share, this clone ranks as medium-sized. V gene TRBV6-5 combines with J gene TRBJ1-1; perhaps TRBD1 as D (5 bases). Germline CDR1 reads MNHEY; CDR2 reads SVGAGI. V shed 1 base and J shed 6 bases, with 9 bases lying between them. This CDR3 spans 13 amino acids. CDR3: CASSYWTGAEAFF. The CDR3 DNA reads as TGTGCCAGCAGTTACTGGACGGGGGCTGAAGCTTTCTTT.

The chain employs TRBV6-5 and TRBJ1-2; D is possibly TRBD1 (6 bases). The length of the CDR3 is 14 residues. The germline V gene has CDR1 MNHEY and CDR2 SVGAGI. Trimming left V 6 bases short and J 1 base short, with 12 bases between. The CDR3 DNA sequence: TGTGCCAGCAGGCCCCGGGACATTAACTATGGCTACACCTTC. It yields the protein CASRPRDINYGYTF.